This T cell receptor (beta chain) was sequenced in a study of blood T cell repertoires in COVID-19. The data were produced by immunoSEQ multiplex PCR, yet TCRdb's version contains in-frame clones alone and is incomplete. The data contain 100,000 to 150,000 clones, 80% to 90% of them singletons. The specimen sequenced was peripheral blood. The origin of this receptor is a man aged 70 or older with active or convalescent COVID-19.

CDR3 in amino acids: CATSDPRDWKTQYF. In DNA, the CDR3 is TGTGCCACCAGTGACCCGCGGGACTGGAAGACCCAGTACTTC. V usage is TRBV24-1 and J usage is TRBJ2-5; D perhaps matches TRBD2 (6 bases). V lost 4 bases and J 6 bases, leaving 14 bases between the germline ends. Germline-derived CDR1 and CDR2 are KGHDR and SFDVKD. The CDR3 loop spans 14 amino acids.